This T cell receptor beta chain was recorded in a study of regulatory T cells in long-lasting Graves disease. With respect to this clonotype: The CDR3 does not close with the conserved phenylalanine or tryptophan, likely indicating a read error.

According to the study, TCR beta libraries were built with iRepertoire HTBI primers and CDR3-region Arm-PCR. TCRdb re-called the multiplex PCR reads through MiXCR, storing one row per CDR3 protein. The repertoire holds about 400,000 distinct CDR3 sequences, with about 15% as singletons. Stated time point: newly diagnosed GD, antithyroid drugs for less than 3 months. Following extraction of RNA from PBMCs, that RNA was used to make the TCR library. These records were also assigned to another study, of T cells in Graves' hyperthyroidism and ophthalmopathy. That source notes: The TCR CDR3 first-round RT-PCR relied on the HTBI primer set.

The TCR sequence derives from a woman in her forties with Graves disease. The material sequenced was peripheral blood mononuclear cells (PBMCs), taken at new diagnosis, from a patient treated with antithyroid drugs.

The CDR3 region is CSVDLGADGTQYC. The DNA of the CDR3 is TGCAGCGTTGATCTGGGTGCTGATGGTACGCAGTATTGT. J is TRBJ2-3 and V is TRBV29-1; D is unresolved. Germline V gene lookup returns CDR1 SQVTM and CDR2 ANQGSEA. This CDR3 is built from 13 residues. Between the trimmed V and J ends, which lost 3 bases and 8 bases, there was a span of 15 bases.